Detailed here is one T cell receptor beta chain. Germline V gene data show CDR1 as SGHVS and CDR2 as FNYEAQ. This CDR3 spans 14 amino acids. V dropped 1 base and J dropped 1 base, with 7 bases sitting between them. Extracted RNA was reverse transcribed, and the resulting cDNA served as sequencing template. Only in-frame clones appear in the TCRdb table, and some are missing; sequencing was by immunoSEQ multiplex PCR. The data contain hundreds of thousands of clones, around 62% of them seen just once; the ten biggest clones take up 0.45%. This record comes from a study of CD8+ T cells in alopecia areata.

The material was CD4+ T cells sorted from blood, obtained at week 0. The TCR originated in a human donor with alopecia areata. The chain links TRBV7-6 to TRBJ2-5; D is undetermined. The CDR3 DNA is TGTGCCAGCAGCTTAGGTGGGGTCCAAGAGACCCAGTACTTC. Its protein is CASSLGGVQETQYF.